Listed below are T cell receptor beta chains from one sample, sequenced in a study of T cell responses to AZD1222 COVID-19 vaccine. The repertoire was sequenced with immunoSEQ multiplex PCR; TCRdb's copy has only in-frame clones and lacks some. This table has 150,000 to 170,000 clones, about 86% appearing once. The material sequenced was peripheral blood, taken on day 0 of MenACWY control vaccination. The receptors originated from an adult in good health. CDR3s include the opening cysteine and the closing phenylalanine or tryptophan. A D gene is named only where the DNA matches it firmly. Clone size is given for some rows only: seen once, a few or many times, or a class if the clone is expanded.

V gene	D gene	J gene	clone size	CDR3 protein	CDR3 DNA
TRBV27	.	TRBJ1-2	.	CASSLSRGEFPYGYTF	TGTGCCAGCAGTTTATCGAGGGGGGAGTTTCCCTATGGCTACACCTTC
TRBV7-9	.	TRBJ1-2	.	CASSALFSNGGVVGYTF	TGTGCCAGCAGCGCCCTTTTCAGCAACGGGGGGGTTGTTGGCTACACCTTC
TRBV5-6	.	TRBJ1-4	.	CASSFLGATNEKLFF	TGTGCCAGCAGCTTCTTGGGAGCAACTAATGAAAAACTGTTTTTT
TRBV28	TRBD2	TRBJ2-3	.	CASASLSGRSTDTQYF	TGTGCCAGCGCGAGCCTTAGCGGGAGAAGCACAGATACGCAGTATTTT
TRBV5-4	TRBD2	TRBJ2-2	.	CASSPTSGMSPGELFF	TGTGCCAGCAGCCCTACTAGCGGGATGAGTCCCGGGGAGCTGTTTTTT
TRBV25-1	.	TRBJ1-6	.	CASSDPRGKRSPLHF	TGTGCCAGCAGTGACCCCAGGGGCAAGAGATCACCCCTCCACTTT
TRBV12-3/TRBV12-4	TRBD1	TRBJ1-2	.	CASSSTGNGYTF	TGTGCCAGCAGTTCGACAGGGAATGGCTACACCTTC
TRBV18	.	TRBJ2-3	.	CASSPPGRAGTDTQYF	TGTGCCAGCTCACCCCCGGGGAGAGCGGGCACAGATACGCAGTATTTT
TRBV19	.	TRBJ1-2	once	CASTRKQAQDYGYTF	TGTGCCAGTACTCGCAAGCAGGCGCAAGACTATGGCTACACCTTC
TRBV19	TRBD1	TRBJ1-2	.	CASSIALQGANGYTF	TGTGCCAGTAGTATAGCTCTGCAGGGGGCGAATGGCTACACCTTC
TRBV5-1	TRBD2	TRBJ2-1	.	CASSVGLAHLGGSYNEQFF	TGCGCCAGCAGCGTGGGACTAGCGCACCTCGGAGGGTCGTACAATGAGCAGTTCTTC
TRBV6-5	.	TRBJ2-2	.	CASLPGQKTGELFF	TGTGCCAGTCTACCGGGACAAAAAACCGGGGAGCTGTTTTTT
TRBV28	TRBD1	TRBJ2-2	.	CASSLTRGGELFF	TGTGCCAGCAGTCTTACCAGGGGGGGGGAGCTGTTTTTT
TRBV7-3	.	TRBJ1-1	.	CASSHAGGTEAFF	TGTGCCAGCAGTCACGCGGGGGGCACTGAAGCTTTCTTT
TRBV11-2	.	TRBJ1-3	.	CASSSRGRRRGNTIYF	TGTGCCAGCAGCTCCAGGGGCCGCCGGAGGGGAAACACCATATATTTT
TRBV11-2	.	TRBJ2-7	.	CASSNLRGAGSHEQYF	TGTGCCAGCAGCAATCTCCGGGGGGCAGGGAGCCACGAGCAGTACTTC
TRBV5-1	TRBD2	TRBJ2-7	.	CASSLAGLAAPGEQYF	TGCGCCAGCAGCTTGGCGGGACTAGCGGCCCCCGGCGAGCAGTACTTC
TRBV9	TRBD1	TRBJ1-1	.	CASSTGTGGDTEAFF	TGTGCCAGCAGCACAGGGACAGGGGGAGACACTGAAGCTTTCTTT
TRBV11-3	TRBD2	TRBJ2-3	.	CASSLLGGSDTQYF	TGTGCCAGCAGCCTCCTGGGGGGGTCAGATACGCAGTATTTT
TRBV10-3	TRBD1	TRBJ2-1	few	CAINAGGAGNEQFF	TGTGCCATCAATGCAGGGGGCGCGGGGAATGAGCAGTTCTTC
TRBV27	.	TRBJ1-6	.	CASKEGGNSPLHF	TGTGCCAGCAAGGAAGGGGGTAATTCACCCCTCCACTTT
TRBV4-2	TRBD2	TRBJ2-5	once	CASSRGTSGQETQYF	TGTGCCAGCAGCCGAGGGACTAGCGGTCAAGAGACCCAGTACTTC
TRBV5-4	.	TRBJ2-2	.	CASSLGTDTGELFF	TGTGCCAGCAGCTTAGGAACCGATACCGGGGAGCTGTTTTTT
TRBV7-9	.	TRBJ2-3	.	CASSFSTDTQYF	TGTGCCAGCAGCTTCTCCACAGATACGCAGTATTTT
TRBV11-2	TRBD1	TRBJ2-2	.	CASSSPPGGIPNTGELFF	TGTGCCAGCAGCTCCCCACCAGGGGGAATACCGAACACCGGGGAGCTGTTTTTT
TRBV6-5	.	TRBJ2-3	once	CAVRRTVSTDTQYF	TGTGCCGTAAGGCGGACGGTGAGCACAGATACGCAGTATTTT
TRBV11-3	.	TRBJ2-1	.	CASSLESHGVVPAIEQFF	TGTGCCAGCAGCTTAGAATCCCATGGGGTTGTTCCCGCAATAGAGCAGTTCTTC
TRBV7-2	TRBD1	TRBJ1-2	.	CASSLDRANYGYTF	TGTGCCAGCAGCCTTGACAGGGCTAACTATGGCTACACCTTC
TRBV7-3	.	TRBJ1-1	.	CASSLIGGSNTEAFF	TGTGCCAGCAGCTTAATTGGGGGAAGTAACACTGAAGCTTTCTTT
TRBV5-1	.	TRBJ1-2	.	CASSLEPGVPGYTF	TGCGCCAGCAGCTTGGAGCCAGGGGTCCCTGGCTACACCTTC
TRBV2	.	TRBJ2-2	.	CASIGIRNTGELFF	TGTGCCAGCATAGGGATCCGAAACACCGGGGAGCTGTTTTTT
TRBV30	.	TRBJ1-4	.	CAWAAREKLFF	TGTGCCTGGGCAGCCCGGGAAAAACTGTTTTTT
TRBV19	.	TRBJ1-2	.	CASSSGGRFYGYTF	TGTGCCAGTAGTTCGGGGGGCCGATTCTATGGCTACACCTTC
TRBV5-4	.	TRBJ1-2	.	CASRGRDVVYGYTF	TGTGCCAGCCGCGGCCGGGATGTGGTCTATGGCTACACCTTC
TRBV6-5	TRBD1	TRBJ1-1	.	CASTSGTGQNTEAFF	TGTGCCAGCACCTCCGGGACAGGCCAAAACACTGAAGCTTTCTTT
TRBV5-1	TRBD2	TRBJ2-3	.	CASSLALRGGIDTQYF	TGCGCCAGCAGCTTGGCCTTGCGCGGGGGTATCGATACGCAGTATTTT
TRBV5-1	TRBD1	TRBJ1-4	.	CASSFLKPGQSNEKLFF	TGCGCCAGCAGCTTCCTCAAACCGGGACAGAGTAATGAAAAACTGTTTTTT
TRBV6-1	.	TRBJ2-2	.	CASSELPIHGELFF	TGTGCCAGCAGTGAACTACCGATCCACGGGGAGCTGTTTTTT
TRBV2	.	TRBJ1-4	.	CASSDRERVRANEKLFF	TGTGCCAGCAGTGACAGGGAAAGGGTTCGTGCGAATGAAAAACTGTTTTTT
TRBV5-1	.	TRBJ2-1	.	CASSSMAGGRNNEQFF	TGCGCCAGCAGCTCGATGGCCGGGGGGCGTAACAATGAGCAGTTCTTC
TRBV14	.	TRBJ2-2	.	CASSQEDTLGTGELFF	TGTGCCAGCAGCCAAGAGGACACCTTGGGAACCGGGGAGCTGTTTTTT
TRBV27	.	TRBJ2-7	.	CASSPPAGQTLHSYEQYF	TGTGCCAGCAGTCCCCCCGCTGGACAGACTCTCCACTCCTACGAGCAGTACTTC
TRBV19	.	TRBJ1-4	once	CASSRRAGGNEKLFF	TGTGCCAGTAGTCGACGGGCGGGGGGAAATGAAAAACTGTTTTTT
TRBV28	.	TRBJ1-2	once	CASSLDQNNYGYTF	TGTGCCAGCAGTTTAGATCAGAATAACTATGGCTACACCTTC
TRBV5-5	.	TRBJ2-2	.	CASSVAGTQNTGELFF	TGTGCCAGCAGCGTGGCCGGGACGCAGAACACCGGGGAGCTGTTTTTT
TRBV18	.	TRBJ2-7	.	CASSPPEGWGTKQYF	TGTGCCAGCTCACCACCGGAGGGGTGGGGTACGAAGCAGTACTTC
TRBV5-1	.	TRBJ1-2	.	CASSPGMASNYGYTF	TGCGCCAGCAGCCCCGGGATGGCCTCTAACTATGGCTACACCTTC
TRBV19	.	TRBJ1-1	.	CASSVAALNSEAFF	TGTGCCAGTAGCGTGGCAGCCTTGAACTCTGAAGCTTTCTTT
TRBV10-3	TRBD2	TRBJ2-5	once	CAISEVAGGRETQYF	TGTGCCATCAGTGAAGTAGCGGGAGGACGCGAGACCCAGTACTTC
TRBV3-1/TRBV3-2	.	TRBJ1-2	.	CASSLQSGEDGYTF	TGTGCCAGCAGCCTCCAATCGGGGGAGGATGGCTACACCTTC
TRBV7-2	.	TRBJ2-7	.	CASSPSDIYSYEQYF	TGTGCCAGCAGCCCTTCGGACATTTACTCCTACGAGCAGTACTTC
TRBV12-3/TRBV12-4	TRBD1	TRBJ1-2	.	CASSPTGDYGYTF	TGTGCCAGCAGTCCCACAGGGGACTATGGCTACACCTTC
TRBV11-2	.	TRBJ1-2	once	CASSLGQGSGYTF	TGTGCCAGCAGCTTAGGTCAGGGGAGTGGCTACACCTTC
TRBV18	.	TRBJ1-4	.	CASSPRGQATNEKLFF	TGTGCCAGCTCACCCCGGGGTCAGGCAACTAATGAAAAACTGTTTTTT